The 8 T cell receptor beta chains listed next were all sequenced from one sample in a study of control samples from healthy donors and cancer patients. Some clones are missing from TCRdb's copy, which holds only in-frame ones; the method was immunoSEQ multiplex PCR. The sample includes about 100,000 clones, about 91% of them seen just once. The material sequenced was blood. All receptors derive from a woman between 18 and 29 years old in good health.

The chain joins TRBV14 to TRBJ2-1; D may be TRBD2 (5 bases). V gave up 1 base and J gave up 5 bases, with 15 bases separating them. CDR1 SGHDN and CDR2 FVKESK come from the germline V gene. The CDR3 runs 16 residues. CDR3 DNA: TGTGCCAGCAGCCAAGGCGTTGGGCTAGCCCACAATGAGCAGTTCTTC. Its translation: CASSQGVGLAHNEQFF.

The chain carries TRBV9 and TRBJ2-5, with D maybe TRBD1 (6 bases). This CDR3 spans 16 amino acids. Germline CDR1 SGDLS, CDR2 YYNGEE. Trimming pared 0 bases from V and 4 bases from J, leaving 16 bases between. CDR3 amino acids: CASSVAPYRVAETQYF. The CDR3, as DNA: TGTGCCAGCAGCGTAGCCCCATACAGGGTGGCAGAGACCCAGTACTTC.

This chain connects TRBV7-9 to TRBJ1-5, with D possibly being TRBD1 (6 bases). This CDR3 comprises 17 residues. Germline lookup yields CDR1 SEHNR and CDR2 FQNEAQ (reference sequence). Trimming left V 1 base short and J 4 bases short, with 17 bases between. This CDR3 reads CASSLEAATGPNQPQHF. CDR3 coding DNA: TGTGCCAGCAGCTTAGAAGCGGCGACAGGACCTAATCAGCCCCAGCATTTT.

The V call is TRBV7-9, the J call TRBJ2-1, with TRBD1 identical over 9 bases. The CDR3 covers 17 residues. CDR1 and CDR2 (germline): SEHNR, FQNEAQ (reference sequence). With V trimmed by 3 bases and J by 5 bases, 11 bases remained unmatched. CDR3 residues: CASSFENRGRRNNEQFF. In nucleotides, the CDR3 is TGTGCCAGCAGCTTTGAAAACAGGGGGCGCAGGAACAATGAGCAGTTCTTC.

Only a few counts were recorded for this clone. J is TRBJ1-1 and V is TRBV6-1; TRBD1 is a possible D gene (6 bases). The germline V gene encodes CDR1 MNHNS and CDR2 SASEGT. This CDR3 comprises 16 residues. The V end was cut by 0 bases, the J end by 4 bases, with 15 bases between. CDR3 sequence reads: CASSEAMGAGGTEAFF. The CDR3 DNA reads as TGTGCCAGCAGTGAAGCGATGGGGGCCGGGGGCACTGAAGCTTTCTTT.

The rearrangement uses TRBV30 and TRBJ2-1, with TRBD2 matching over 7 bases. Germline CDR1 and CDR2: GTSNPN and SVGIG (reference sequence). CDR3 length equals 14 residues. V lost 2 bases, J lost 8 bases, and 9 bases stayed unmatched. The DNA of the CDR3 is TGTGCCTGGAGTCCAATTGGGGGGGTGGATGAGCAGTTCTTC. This codes for CAWSPIGGVDEQFF.

CDR3 region: CASSHYGLAKNIQYF. As DNA, the CDR3 is TGCGCCAGCAGCCATTACGGTTTAGCCAAAAACATTCAGTACTTC. This rearrangement joins TRBV4-1 to TRBJ2-4; D is ambiguous. Germline assignment: CDR1 MGHRA and CDR2 YSYEKL. The CDR3 runs 15 residues. The V end lost 3 bases, the J end lost 0 bases, and 9 bases lay between the germline ends.

This chain connects TRBV5-5 to TRBJ2-5; 9 bases match TRBD2. CDR3 length: 18 residues. Per the germline V gene, CDR1 is SGHKS and CDR2 is YYEKEE (reference sequence). The trim removed 0 bases at V and 4 bases at J, leaving 13 bases unmatched. The CDR3 coding sequence is TGTGCCAGCAGCTTGGCGGTCGGGCGGCGGGGGGGCCGAGAGACCCAGTACTTC. Translated, it gives CASSLAVGRRGGRETQYF. Filled out from reference TRBV5-5 and TRBJ2-5, the complete variable domain reads DAGVTQSPTHLIKTRGQQVTLRCSPISGHKSVSWYQQVLGQGPQFIFQYYEKEERGRGNFPDRFSARQFPNYSSELNVNALLLGDSALYLCASSLAVGRRGGRETQYFGPGTRLLVL.